The clone carrying this TCR beta chain was recorded a few times. The data originate from a study of radiotherapy plus CTLA-4 blockade in lung cancer. CDR3 length equals 13 residues. Trimming took 3 bases from V and 5 from J, leaving 11 bases between them. CDR1 is LNHDA and CDR2 is SQIVND in the germline V gene (reference sequence). This table comes from immunoSEQ multiplex PCR, and its TCRdb copy is limited to in-frame clones, with some not included. This sample yields approximately 99,000 clones, of which around nine tenths are seen a single time; 4.9% belongs to the top ten. The J gene is TRBJ2-7, the V gene TRBV19, with D perhaps assigned TRBD1 or TRBD2 (5 bases each). The source material was peripheral blood, sampled from a patient treated with radiotherapy plus ipilimumab. This clonotype originated in a human donor with non-small cell lung cancer that progressed on radiotherapy plus ipilimumab. The CDR3 DNA follows: TGTGCCAGTAGTATTGGGGCCGGGGACGAGCAGTACTTC. It yields the protein CASSIGAGDEQYF.